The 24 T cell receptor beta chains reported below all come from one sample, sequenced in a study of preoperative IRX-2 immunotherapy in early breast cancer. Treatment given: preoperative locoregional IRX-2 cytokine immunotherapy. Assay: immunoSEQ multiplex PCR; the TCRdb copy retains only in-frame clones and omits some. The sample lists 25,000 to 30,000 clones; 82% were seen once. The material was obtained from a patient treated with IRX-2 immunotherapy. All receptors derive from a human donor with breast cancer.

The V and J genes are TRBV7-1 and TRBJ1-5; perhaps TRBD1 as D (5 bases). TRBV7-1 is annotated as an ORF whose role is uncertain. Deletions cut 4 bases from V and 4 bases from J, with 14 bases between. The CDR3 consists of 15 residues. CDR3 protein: CASSLMAGPNQPQHF. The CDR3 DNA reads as TGTGCCAGCAGCTTAATGGCAGGGCCGAATCAGCCCCAGCATTTT.

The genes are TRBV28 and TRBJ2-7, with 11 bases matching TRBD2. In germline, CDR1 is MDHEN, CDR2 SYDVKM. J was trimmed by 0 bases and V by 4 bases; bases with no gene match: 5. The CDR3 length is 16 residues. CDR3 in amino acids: CASSSPGLAGSYEQYF. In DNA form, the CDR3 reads TGTGCCAGCAGTTCCCCTGGACTAGCGGGCTCCTACGAGCAGTACTTC.

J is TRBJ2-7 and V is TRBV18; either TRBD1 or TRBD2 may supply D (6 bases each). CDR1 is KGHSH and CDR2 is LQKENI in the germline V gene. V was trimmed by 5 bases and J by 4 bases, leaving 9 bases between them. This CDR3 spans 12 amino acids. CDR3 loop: CASSGGLYEQYF. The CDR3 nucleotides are TGTGCCAGCTCAGGGGGGCTATACGAGCAGTACTTC.

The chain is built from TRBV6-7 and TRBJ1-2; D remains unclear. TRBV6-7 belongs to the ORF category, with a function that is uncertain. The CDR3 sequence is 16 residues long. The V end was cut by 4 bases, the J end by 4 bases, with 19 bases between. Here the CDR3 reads CASSFADRIFFYGYTF. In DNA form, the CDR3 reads TGTGCCAGCAGTTTCGCTGACCGTATCTTCTTCTATGGCTACACCTTC.

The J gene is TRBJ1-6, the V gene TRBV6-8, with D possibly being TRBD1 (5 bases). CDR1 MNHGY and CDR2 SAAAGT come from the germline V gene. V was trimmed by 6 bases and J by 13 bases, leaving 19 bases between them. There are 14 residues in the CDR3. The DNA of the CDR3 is TGTGCCAGCAGCCCTCCGACCGGGCCAGGGCCCCTCCACTTT. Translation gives CASSPPTGPGPLHF.

The CDR3 here is CASSPSSGMLNQPQHF. Here the CDR3 DNA reads TGTGCCAGCTCACCATCATCAGGAATGCTCAATCAGCCCCAGCATTTT. This chain uses TRBV18 with TRBJ1-5; D is uncertain. Deletions cut 2 bases from V and 3 bases from J, with 14 bases between. The germline V gene encodes CDR1 KGHSH and CDR2 LQKENI. The CDR3 covers 16 residues.

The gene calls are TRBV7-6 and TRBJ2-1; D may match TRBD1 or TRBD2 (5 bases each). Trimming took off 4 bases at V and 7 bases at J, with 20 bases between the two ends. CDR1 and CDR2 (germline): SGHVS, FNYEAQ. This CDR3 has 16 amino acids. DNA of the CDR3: TGTGCCAGCAGCTCCCTTTCCCGGGACCCACGGAATGAGCAGTTCTTC. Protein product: CASSSLSRDPRNEQFF.

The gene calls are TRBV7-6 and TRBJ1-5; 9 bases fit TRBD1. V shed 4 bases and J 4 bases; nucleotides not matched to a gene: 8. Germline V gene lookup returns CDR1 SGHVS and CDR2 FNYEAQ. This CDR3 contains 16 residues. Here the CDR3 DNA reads TGTGCCAGCAGCTGGGGACAGGGCGGAGGGAATCAGCCCCAGCATTTT. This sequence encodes CASSWGQGGGNQPQHF.

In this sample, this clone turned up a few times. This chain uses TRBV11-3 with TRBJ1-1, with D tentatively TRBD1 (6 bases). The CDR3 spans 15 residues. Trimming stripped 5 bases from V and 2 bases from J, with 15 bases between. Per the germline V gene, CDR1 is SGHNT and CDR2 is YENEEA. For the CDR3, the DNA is TGTGCCAGCAGCCCCCACAGGGCAACAAACACTGAAGCTTTCTTT. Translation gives CASSPHRATNTEAFF.

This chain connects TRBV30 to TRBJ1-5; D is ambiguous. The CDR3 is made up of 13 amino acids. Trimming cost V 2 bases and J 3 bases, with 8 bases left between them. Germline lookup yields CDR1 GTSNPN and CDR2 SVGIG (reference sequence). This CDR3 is CAWSNRDNQPQHF. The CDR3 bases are TGTGCCTGGAGTAACAGAGACAATCAGCCCCAGCATTTT.

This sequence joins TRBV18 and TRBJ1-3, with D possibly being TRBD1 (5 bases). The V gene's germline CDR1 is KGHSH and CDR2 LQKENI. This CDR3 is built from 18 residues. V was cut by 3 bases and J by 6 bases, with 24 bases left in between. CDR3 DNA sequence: TGTGCCAGCTCACCTTTGGGGCCAGCTCCCCGGAGCCCAAACACCATATATTTT. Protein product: CASSPLGPAPRSPNTIYF.

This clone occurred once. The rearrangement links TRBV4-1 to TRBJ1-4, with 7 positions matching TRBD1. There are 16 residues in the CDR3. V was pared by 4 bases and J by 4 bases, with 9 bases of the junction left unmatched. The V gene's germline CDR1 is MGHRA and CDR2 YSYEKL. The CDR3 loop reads CASSLTGTAYNEKLFF. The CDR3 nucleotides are TGCGCCAGCAGCCTAACCGGGACAGCTTATAATGAAAAACTGTTTTTT.

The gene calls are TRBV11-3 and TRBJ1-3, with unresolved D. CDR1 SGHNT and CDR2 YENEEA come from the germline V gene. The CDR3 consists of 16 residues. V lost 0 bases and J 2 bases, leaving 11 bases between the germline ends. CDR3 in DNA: TGTGCCAGCAGCTTAGACGTGCCTCCGGCTGGAAACACCATATATTTT. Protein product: CASSLDVPPAGNTIYF.

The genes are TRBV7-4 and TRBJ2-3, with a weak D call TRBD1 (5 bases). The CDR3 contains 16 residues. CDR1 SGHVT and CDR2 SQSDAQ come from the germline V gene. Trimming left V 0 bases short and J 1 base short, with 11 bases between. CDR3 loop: CASSLAASRGTDTQYF. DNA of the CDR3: TGTGCCAGCAGCTTAGCGGCCTCCAGGGGCACAGATACGCAGTATTTT.

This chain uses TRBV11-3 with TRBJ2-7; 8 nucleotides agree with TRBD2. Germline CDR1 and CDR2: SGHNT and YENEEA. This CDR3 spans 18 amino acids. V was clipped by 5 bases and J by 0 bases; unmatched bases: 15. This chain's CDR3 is CASSPSGGGKGYSYEQYF. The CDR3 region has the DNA TGTGCCAGCAGCCCATCCGGGGGGGGGAAAGGTTACTCCTACGAGCAGTACTTC. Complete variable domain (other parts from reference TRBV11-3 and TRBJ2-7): EAGVVQSPRYKIIEKKQPVAFWCNPISGHNTLYWYLQNLGQGPELLIRYENEEAVDDSQLPKDRFSAERLKGVDSTLKIQPAELGDSAVYLCASSPSGGGKGYSYEQYFGPGTRLTVT.

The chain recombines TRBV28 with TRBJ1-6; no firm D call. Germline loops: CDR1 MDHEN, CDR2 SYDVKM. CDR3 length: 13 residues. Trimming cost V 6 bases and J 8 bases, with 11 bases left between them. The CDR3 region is CASRPQVHSPLHF. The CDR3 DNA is TGTGCCAGCAGGCCCCAGGTTCATTCACCCCTCCACTTT. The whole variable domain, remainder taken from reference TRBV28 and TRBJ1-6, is DVKVTQSSRYLVKRTGEKVFLECVQDMDHENMFWYRQDPGLGLRLIYFSYDVKMKEKGDIPEGYSVSREKKERFSLILESASTNQTSMYLCASRPQVHSPLHFGNGTRLTVT.

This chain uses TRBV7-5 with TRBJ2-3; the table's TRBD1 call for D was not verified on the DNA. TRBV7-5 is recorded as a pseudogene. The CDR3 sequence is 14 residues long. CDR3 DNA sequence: TGTGCCAGCAGCTCCGGACAGGGGGGGGATACGCAGTATTTT. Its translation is CASSSGQGGDTQYF.

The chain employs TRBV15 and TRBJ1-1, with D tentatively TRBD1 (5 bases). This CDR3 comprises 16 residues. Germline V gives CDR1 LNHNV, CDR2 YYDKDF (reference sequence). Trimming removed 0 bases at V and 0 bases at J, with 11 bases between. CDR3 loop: CATSRDGATMNTEAFF. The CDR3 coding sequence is TGTGCCACCAGCAGAGATGGGGCGACGATGAACACTGAAGCTTTCTTT.

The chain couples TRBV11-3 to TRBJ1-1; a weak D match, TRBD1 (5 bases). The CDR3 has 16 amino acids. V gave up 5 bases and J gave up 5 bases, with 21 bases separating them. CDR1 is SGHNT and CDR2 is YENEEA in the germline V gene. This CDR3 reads CASSSLRAQEGTEAFF. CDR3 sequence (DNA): TGTGCCAGCAGCAGTCTCCGGGCCCAGGAGGGGACTGAAGCTTTCTTT.

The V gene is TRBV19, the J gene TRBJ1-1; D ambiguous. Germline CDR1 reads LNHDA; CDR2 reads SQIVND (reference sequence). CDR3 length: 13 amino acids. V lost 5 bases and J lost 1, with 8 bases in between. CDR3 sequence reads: CASSVTSNTEAFF. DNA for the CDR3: TGTGCCAGTAGTGTAACTTCGAACACTGAAGCTTTCTTT.

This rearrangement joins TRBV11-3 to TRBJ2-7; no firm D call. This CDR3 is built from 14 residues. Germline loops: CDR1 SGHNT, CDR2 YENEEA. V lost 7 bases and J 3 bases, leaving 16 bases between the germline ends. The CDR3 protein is CASTLTGVHYEQYF. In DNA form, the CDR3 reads TGTGCCAGCACCCTGACTGGAGTTCACTACGAGCAGTACTTC.

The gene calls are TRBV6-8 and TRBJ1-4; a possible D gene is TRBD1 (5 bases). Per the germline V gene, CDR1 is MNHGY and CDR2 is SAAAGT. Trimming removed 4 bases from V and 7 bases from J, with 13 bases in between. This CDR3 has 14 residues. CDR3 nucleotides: TGTGCCAGCAGTTCCTCAGGGTTCGCTGAAAAACTGTTTTTT. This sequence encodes CASSSSGFAEKLFF.

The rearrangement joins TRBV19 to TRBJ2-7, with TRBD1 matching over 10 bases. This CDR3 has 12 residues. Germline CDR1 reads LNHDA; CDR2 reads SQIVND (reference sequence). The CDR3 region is CATGQGSYEQYF. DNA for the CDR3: TGTGCGACGGGACAGGGGTCCTACGAGCAGTACTTC.

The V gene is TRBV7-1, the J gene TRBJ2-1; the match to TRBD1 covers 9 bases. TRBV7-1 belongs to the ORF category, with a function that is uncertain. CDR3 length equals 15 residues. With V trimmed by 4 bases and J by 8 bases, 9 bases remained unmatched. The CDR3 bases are TGTGCCAGCAGCTTTTGGCAGCGGGACAGGGATGAGCAGTTCTTC. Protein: CASSFWQRDRDEQFF.